Listed below are T cell receptor beta chains from one sample, sequenced in a study of blood T cell repertoires in COVID-19. The assay was immunoSEQ multiplex PCR, and TCRdb's table has in-frame clones only and misses some. The sample yields hundreds of thousands of clones, over 85% seen once. The sequenced sample consisted of peripheral blood. Receptors originate from a woman in her twenties or thirties with COVID-19, enrolled during active disease. The CDR3 runs from the conserved cysteine through the conserved F or W. The D gene is left open where the match is weak. The size field is filled for only some rows; it gives once, few, many or a size class.

v_call: TRBV5-6; d_call: TRBD1; j_call: TRBJ2-7; clone_size: once; cdr3_aa: CASSLYDRDIGEQYF; cdr3_nt: TGTGCCAGCAGCTTGTATGACAGGGACATAGGCGAGCAGTACTTC
v_call: TRBV6-6; d_call: .; j_call: TRBJ1-2; clone_size: .; cdr3_aa: CAVQSPASGADGYTF; cdr3_nt: TGTGCCGTTCAATCCCCCGCCTCAGGGGCGGATGGCTACACCTTC
v_call: TRBV4-2; d_call: TRBD2; j_call: TRBJ2-3; clone_size: .; cdr3_aa: CASSQDRASGGAGDTQYF; cdr3_nt: TGTGCCAGCAGCCAAGATCGAGCTAGCGGGGGGGCTGGAGATACGCAGTATTTT
v_call: TRBV5-1; d_call: TRBD1; j_call: TRBJ1-6; clone_size: few; cdr3_aa: CASTRQGAYNSPLHF; cdr3_nt: TGCGCCAGCACCAGACAGGGGGCCTATAATTCACCCCTCCACTTT
v_call: TRBV24-1; d_call: .; j_call: TRBJ1-2; clone_size: .; cdr3_aa: CATSSAGDLYGYTF; cdr3_nt: TGTGCCACCAGCTCGGCAGGGGACCTCTATGGCTACACCTTC
v_call: TRBV19; d_call: .; j_call: TRBJ1-2; clone_size: once; cdr3_aa: CASSMSLYGYTF; cdr3_nt: TGTGCCAGTAGTATGAGCCTGTATGGCTACACCTTC
v_call: TRBV19; d_call: .; j_call: TRBJ1-5; clone_size: once; cdr3_aa: CASSIGSRDNQPQHF; cdr3_nt: TGTGCCAGTAGTATAGGGTCGAGGGACAATCAGCCCCAGCATTTT
v_call: TRBV5-1; d_call: TRBD1; j_call: TRBJ1-2; clone_size: many; cdr3_aa: CASSDRGQGDGYTF; cdr3_nt: TGCGCCAGCAGCGACAGGGGCCAGGGGGATGGCTACACCTTC
v_call: TRBV2; d_call: .; j_call: TRBJ2-3; clone_size: .; cdr3_aa: CASRRATSTDTQYF; cdr3_nt: TGTGCCAGCAGACGAGCGACTAGCACAGATACGCAGTATTTT
v_call: TRBV5-1; d_call: TRBD1; j_call: TRBJ1-1; clone_size: .; cdr3_aa: CASSIRQGRSTEAFF; cdr3_nt: TGCGCCAGCAGCATCCGACAGGGTAGGAGCACTGAAGCTTTCTTT
v_call: TRBV7-6; d_call: TRBD1; j_call: TRBJ2-5; clone_size: .; cdr3_aa: CASSEGQGRETQYF; cdr3_nt: TGTGCCAGCAGCGAGGGACAGGGGAGGGAGACCCAGTACTTC
v_call: TRBV18; d_call: .; j_call: TRBJ1-2; clone_size: .; cdr3_aa: CASSPGGNYGYTF; cdr3_nt: TGTGCCAGCTCCCCCGGAGGTAACTATGGCTACACCTTC